This T cell receptor beta chain is drawn from a study of OX40 agonist ivuxolimab in advanced cancers. Using immunoSEQ multiplex PCR, the repertoire was profiled, and TCRdb retains in-frame clones only, with some absent. Here the sample spans about 83,000 clones, over 80% being singletons. Notes on the study in general: Among T cells, CD8+ cells averaged more expanded clones than CD4+ cells.

V was shortened by 6 bases and J by 6 bases, with 6 bases between the two germline ends. Per germline, CDR1 MRHNA and CDR2 SNTAGT. This CDR3 has 11 amino acids. Comments on this clone: What it binds is not known.

Enrollment shut out patients with autoimmune disease history or systemic immunosuppression. This sequence originates from an adult with an advanced solid tumor such as melanoma, head and neck, liver or kidney cancer. J is TRBJ2-1 and V is TRBV6-4; D is possibly TRBD2 (6 bases). The material sequenced was CD4+ or CD8+ T cells sorted from blood, taken in a trial of the OX40 agonist ivuxolimab. The CDR3 loop reads CASRLANEQFF. Here the CDR3 DNA reads TGTGCCAGCAGACTAGCCAATGAGCAGTTCTTC.